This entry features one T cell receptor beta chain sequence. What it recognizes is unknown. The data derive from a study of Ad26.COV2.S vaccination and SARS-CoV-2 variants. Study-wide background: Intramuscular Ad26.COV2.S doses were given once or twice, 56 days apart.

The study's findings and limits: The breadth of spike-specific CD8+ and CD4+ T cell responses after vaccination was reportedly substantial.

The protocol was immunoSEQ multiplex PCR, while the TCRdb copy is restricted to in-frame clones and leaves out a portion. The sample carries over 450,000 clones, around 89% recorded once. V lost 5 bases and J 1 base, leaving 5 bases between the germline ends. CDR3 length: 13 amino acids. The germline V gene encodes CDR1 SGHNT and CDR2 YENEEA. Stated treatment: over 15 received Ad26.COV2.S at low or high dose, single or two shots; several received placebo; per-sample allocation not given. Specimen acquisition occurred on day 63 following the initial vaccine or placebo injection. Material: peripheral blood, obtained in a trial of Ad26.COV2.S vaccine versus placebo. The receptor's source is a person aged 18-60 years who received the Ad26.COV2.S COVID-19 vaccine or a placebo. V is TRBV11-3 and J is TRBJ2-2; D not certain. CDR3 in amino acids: CASSPQNTGELFF. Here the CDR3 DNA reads TGTGCCAGCAGCCCCCAGAACACCGGGGAGCTGTTTTTT.